Presented here are 16 T cell receptor beta chains from one specimen sequenced in a study of T-cell memory formation after mild COVID-19. TCRdb recomputed calls from the 5' RACE reads with MiXCR, one row per CDR3 protein. The sample includes roughly 280,000 distinct CDR3 sequences, 8% to 10% of them seen just once. Sequencing was done on a sample of PBMCs or a T cell subset sorted from them (not recorded which). The source of these receptors is a young man who had mild COVID-19 (a few samples of this study predate the infection). Cell type and time point are not known.

The chain combines TRBV7-9 with TRBJ1-2, with no clear D. CDR3 length: 10 amino acids. The ends were cut back, 6 bases at V and 13 bases at J, with 12 bases in the middle. Germline V CDR1 and CDR2: SEHNR, FQNEAQ (reference sequence). For the CDR3, the DNA is TGTGCCAGCAGTCCGCCTTCCCTCACCTTC. Protein: CASSPPSLTF. The full variable domain, rest sourced from reference TRBV7-9 and TRBJ1-2, is DTGVSQNPRHKITKRGQNVTFRCDPISEHNRLYWYRQTLGQGPEFLTYFQNEAQLEKSRLLSDRFSAERPKGSFSTLEIQRTEQGDSAMYLCASSPPSLTFGSGTRLTVV.

The chain links TRBV18 to TRBJ2-1; 7 bases match TRBD1. V was clipped by 3 bases and J by 5 bases; unmatched bases: 10. CDR1 is KGHSH and CDR2 is LQKENI in the germline V gene. This CDR3 is built from 16 residues. The CDR3 here is CASSPLLGQENNEQFF. CDR3 nucleotides: TGTGCCAGCTCACCCCTGCTCGGACAGGAGAACAATGAGCAGTTCTTC. The full variable domain, with the rest looked up from reference TRBV18 and TRBJ2-1, is NAGVMQNPRHLVRRRGQEARLRCSPMKGHSHVYWYRQLPEEGLKFMVYLQKENIIDESGMPKERFSAEFPKEGPSILRIQQVVRGDSAAYFCASSPLLGQENNEQFFGPGTRLTVL.

The chain uses TRBV4-2 and TRBJ2-1, with 11 bases that match TRBD2. This CDR3 is 17 amino acids long. With 1 base clipped from V and 4 bases from J, the junction kept 6 bases outside the gene matches. The germline gives CDR1 LGHNA, CDR2 YNFKEQ. The CDR3 DNA reads TGTGCCAGCAGCCAAGTACTAGCGGGGGAGTTATACAATGAGCAGTTCTTC. Protein: CASSQVLAGELYNEQFF.

This clonotype came up a few times. This chain uses TRBV6-2 or TRBV6-3 with TRBJ2-7; 9 bases match TRBD2. CDR1 MNHEY and CDR2 SVGEGT come from the germline V gene. V dropped 2 bases and J dropped 6; count of bases not matched to a gene: 5. This CDR3 region has 14 residues. CDR3: CASSYVLAGSEQYV. Here the CDR3 DNA reads TGTGCCAGCAGTTACGTCCTAGCGGGGAGCGAGCAGTACGTC.

There are many counts of this clonotype. CDR3 bases: TGTGCCAGCAATACCGCCTCCGGGACTCAAGCCTTTAACAATGAGCAGTTCTTC. It specifies CASNTASGTQAFNNEQFF. The chain employs TRBV28 and TRBJ2-1; a possible D gene is TRBD2 (6 bases). The CDR3 runs to 18 residues. Trimming took off 7 bases at V and 5 bases at J, with 27 bases between the two ends. Germline loops: CDR1 MDHEN, CDR2 SYDVKM.

The V and J genes are TRBV7-9 and TRBJ1-2; D is possibly TRBD1 (5 bases). CDR1 SEHNR and CDR2 FQNEAQ come from the germline V gene (reference sequence). V was shortened by 1 base and J by 6 bases, with 6 bases between the two germline ends. The CDR3 sequence is 12 residues long. The CDR3 protein is CASSLGQNGYTF. CDR3 DNA sequence: TGTGCCAGCAGCTTAGGACAGAATGGCTACACCTTC.

Worth noting for this clonotype: Being one base from a much bigger clone, this may be a read error. The V gene is TRBV6-5, the J gene TRBJ2-3; D is uncertain. The CDR3 spans 12 residues. Germline CDR1 reads MNHEY; CDR2 reads SVGAGI. The ends were cut back, 3 bases at V and 1 base at J, with 2 bases in the middle. The chain's CDR3 is CASSYGTDTQYF. The CDR3, as DNA: TGTGCCAGCAGTTATGGCACAGATACGCAGTATTTT.

This clonotype was picked up a small number of times. An end of the junction does not agree with germline; a read error may underlie this. V is TRBV20-1 and J is TRBJ1-1, with unresolved D. The CDR3 totals 13 residues. In germline, CDR1 is DFQATT, CDR2 SNEGSKA (reference sequence). Here the CDR3 DNA reads TGCAGTGCCAGAGGGTCGTGGGACACTGAAGCTTTCTTT. Translated, it gives CSARGSWDTEAFF.

This clonotype was recorded at least ten times. V usage is TRBV10-3 and J usage is TRBJ1-5, with D unresolved. Germline V gives CDR1 ENHRY, CDR2 SYGVKD. The CDR3 spans 14 residues. Trimming cost V 0 bases and J 9 bases, with 12 bases left between them. CDR3 nucleotides: TGTGCCATCAGTGAGTCGGGCGGAGATCGGCCCCAGCATTTT. This codes for CAISESGGDRPQHF.

This clonotype appeared many times. The V gene is TRBV5-4, the J gene TRBJ2-3; 8 bases line up with TRBD2. The germline CDR1 and CDR2 sequences are SGHNT and YYREEE (reference sequence). CDR3 length equals 13 residues. With 6 bases clipped from V and 6 bases from J, the junction kept 6 bases outside the gene matches. CDR3 protein: CASKNSGVDTQYF. The CDR3 DNA reads TGTGCCAGCAAGAATAGCGGGGTGGATACGCAGTATTTT.

Only a few counts were recorded for this clonotype. CDR3 amino acids: CASSAQGTRGVATQYF. The CDR3 nucleotides are TGTGCCAGCAGCGCTCAGGGGACTAGGGGCGTCGCTACGCAGTATTTT. The chain recombines TRBV7-9 with TRBJ2-3, with TRBD2 matching over 8 bases. The CDR3 length is 16 residues. Losses at the gene ends were 5 bases for V and 8 bases for J; bases not matched to a gene: 15. Germline V CDR1 and CDR2: SEHNR, FQNEAQ (reference sequence).

The chain employs TRBV5-4 and TRBJ2-7; D gene unclear. There are 13 residues in the CDR3. Germline CDR1 is SGHNT and CDR2 is YYREEE (reference sequence). Trimming left V 0 bases short and J 3 bases short, with 7 bases between. CDR3 in amino acids: CASSLDIVYEQYV. The CDR3 nucleotides read TGTGCCAGCAGCTTGGACATAGTCTACGAGCAGTACGTC.

The rearrangement joins TRBV7-2 to TRBJ2-5; the D is unclear. V lost 10 bases, J lost 5 bases, and 26 bases lay in between. The CDR3 totals 16 residues. The germline gives CDR1 SGHTA, CDR2 FQGNSA. The CDR3 reads CATAGSKLVGRETQYF. Here the CDR3 DNA reads TGTGCCACCGCCGGTTCCAAGCTGGTTGGACGGGAGACCCAGTACTTC.

The chain joins TRBV9 to TRBJ2-1; 7 positions agree with TRBD2. V lost 3 bases and J lost 1; bases outside the gene matches: 7. Germline lookup yields CDR1 SGDLS and CDR2 YYNGEE. The CDR3 is made up of 16 amino acids. The CDR3 DNA sequence: TGTGCCAGCAGCGCACTAGGGCGGGGGTCCTACAATGAGCAGTTCTTC. Residues: CASSALGRGSYNEQFF.

The chain combines TRBV18 with TRBJ1-2; D perhaps matches TRBD1 (5 bases). Germline values: CDR1 KGHSH, CDR2 LQKENI. V was trimmed by 6 bases and J by 3 bases, leaving 14 bases between them. There are 14 residues in the CDR3. CDR3 protein: CASSPNDRDYGYTF. CDR3 in DNA: TGTGCCAGCTCTCCTAATGACAGAGACTATGGCTACACCTTC.

This clonotype has just a few counts. The V and J genes are TRBV25-1 and TRBJ2-3, with D tentatively TRBD2 (7 bases). V lost 5 bases, J lost 1 base, and 13 bases lay in between. Germline CDR1 MGHDK, CDR2 SYGVNS. The CDR3 spans 15 residues. The CDR3 region is CASSRRGAGTDTQYF. CDR3 nucleotide sequence: TGTGCCAGCAGTCGCCGGGGGGCCGGCACAGATACGCAGTATTTT. Complete variable domain (other parts from reference TRBV25-1 and TRBJ2-3): EADIYQTPRYLVIGTGKKITLECSQTMGHDKMYWYQQDPGMELHLIHYSYGVNSTEKGDLSSESTVSRIRTEHFPLTLESARPSHTSQYLCASSRRGAGTDTQYFGPGTRLTVL.